These 21 T cell receptor beta chains were sequenced from one sample in a study of T cells in Graves' hyperthyroidism and ophthalmopathy. TCR beta CDR3 sequences were amplified from RNA transcripts. Carried out on the TCR CDR3, a first-round RT-PCR used the HTBI primer set. TCRdb reprocessed the multiplex PCR reads with MiXCR, giving one entry per CDR3 protein. The sample has hundreds of thousands of distinct CDR3 sequences, about a sixth seen once. The specimen was blood. The origin of the receptors is a woman aged 18-29 years with Graves' hyperthyroidism.

This clonotype was seen at least ten times. The chain joins TRBV6-2 or TRBV6-3 to TRBJ1-1; D gene uncertain. Trimming took 5 bases from V and 1 from J, leaving 8 bases between them. This CDR3 region has 13 residues. The germline CDR1 and CDR2 sequences are MNHEY and SVGEGT. CDR3 residues: CASSLQRNTEAFF. CDR3 sequence (DNA): TGTGCCAGCAGTCTTCAACGGAACACTGAAGCTTTCTTT.

The chain uses TRBV10-3 and TRBJ2-2; 7 bases are a match to TRBD2. CDR3 length: 15 amino acids. J was trimmed by 2 bases and V by 4 bases; bases with no gene match: 4. CDR1 and CDR2 from the germline V gene are ENHRY and SYGVKD. CDR3 residues: CAISVAGDNTGELFF. As DNA, the CDR3 is TGTGCCATCAGTGTGGCGGGAGATAACACCGGGGAGCTGTTTTTT.

This clonotype has a handful of counts. The V and J genes are TRBV15 and TRBJ2-1; D gene unclear. In germline, CDR1 is LNHNV, CDR2 YYDKDF (reference sequence). The V end was cut by 0 bases, the J end by 6 bases, with 12 bases between. This CDR3 comprises 15 residues. This CDR3 is CATSREDPAVNEQFF. The CDR3 region has the DNA TGTGCCACCAGCAGAGAAGACCCCGCGGTCAATGAGCAGTTCTTC. Complete variable domain (other parts from reference TRBV15 and TRBJ2-1): DAMVIQNPRYQVTQFGKPVTLSCSQTLNHNVMYWYQQKSSQAPKLLFHYYDKDFNNEADTPDNFQSRRPNTSFCFLDIRSPGLGDTAMYLCATSREDPAVNEQFFGPGTRLTVL.

In its sample, this clonotype was seen a few times. The chain is built from TRBV19 and TRBJ2-1; TRBD2 agrees at 7 bases. This CDR3 region has 17 residues. Germline assignment: CDR1 LNHDA and CDR2 SQIVND (reference sequence). V lost 2 bases to trimming and J lost 6 bases; unmatched junction nucleotides: 13. CDR3 coding DNA: TGTGCCAGTAGTATATTGGGTGGGGGGGTCCCCTTCAATGAGCAGTTCTTC. This codes for CASSILGGGVPFNEQFF. Variable domain in full (rest from reference TRBV19 and TRBJ2-1): DGGITQSPKYLFRKEGQNVTLSCEQNLNHDAMYWYRQDPGQGLRLIYYSQIVNDFQKGDIAEGYSVSREKKESFPLTVTSAQKNPTAFYLCASSILGGGVPFNEQFFGPGTRLTVL.

The CDR3 sequence is CASSQMGQGDSPLHF. The CDR3 DNA sequence: TGTGCCAGCAGCCAGATGGGACAGGGAGATTCACCCCTCCACTTT. V usage is TRBV4-2 and J usage is TRBJ1-6, with TRBD1 identical over 9 bases. The CDR3 totals 15 residues. Germline trimming cut 3 bases from V and 8 bases from J; bases unmatched to any gene: 5. CDR1 is LGHNA, CDR2 YNFKEQ, per germline.

This clonotype was seen at least ten times. The chain uses TRBV28 and TRBJ1-2; D is ambiguous. This CDR3 comprises 12 residues. Trimming removed 5 bases from V and 6 bases from J, with 10 bases in between. CDR1 and CDR2 from the germline V gene are MDHEN and SYDVKM. CDR3 amino acids: CASSPPGHGYTF. The CDR3 region has the DNA TGTGCCAGCAGTCCCCCCGGGCATGGCTACACCTTC.

This clonotype was seen at least ten times. The gene calls are TRBV7-9 and TRBJ1-2, with 9 bases matching TRBD1. This CDR3 spans 14 amino acids. The germline gives CDR1 SEHNR, CDR2 FQNEAQ (reference sequence). The V gene end was trimmed by 6 bases and the J gene end by 1 base; junction bases not matched to a gene: 3. CDR3 protein: CASRGDRDNYGYTF. The CDR3 DNA reads as TGTGCCAGCAGAGGGGACAGGGATAACTATGGCTACACCTTC.

The chain is built from TRBV9 and TRBJ2-1; 9 bases line up with TRBD2. CDR3 length: 16 amino acids. Germline CDR1 SGDLS, CDR2 YYNGEE. Trimming at V came to 0 bases and at J to 2 bases, leaving 3 bases not matched to a gene. This CDR3 is CASSVAPSGTYNEQFF. CDR3 bases: TGTGCCAGCAGCGTAGCGCCTAGCGGGACCTACAATGAGCAGTTCTTC.

This clonotype has a count of ten or more. V is TRBV7-2 and J is TRBJ1-2; D is uncertain. In germline, CDR1 is SGHTA, CDR2 FQGNSA. The CDR3 is 15 residues long. The germline V and J ends were trimmed by 1 base and 8 bases, with 17 bases remaining between them. The CDR3 nucleotides read TGTGCCAGCAGCTTAGTCCCGACGGGCCCGGGGGGCTACACCTTC. This gives the protein CASSLVPTGPGGYTF.

The rearrangement joins TRBV30 to TRBJ2-4; a possible D gene is TRBD1 (5 bases). The germline V gene has CDR1 GTSNPN and CDR2 SVGIG (reference sequence). Trimming took off 5 bases at V and 8 bases at J, with 10 bases between the two ends. The CDR3 has 11 residues. This chain's CDR3 is CAWAQGDIQYF. The CDR3 DNA is TGTGCCTGGGCCCAGGGTGACATTCAGTACTTC.

The V gene is TRBV18, the J gene TRBJ1-3; D not resolved. Germline assignment: CDR1 KGHSH and CDR2 LQKENI. V lost 6 bases, J lost 0 bases, and 15 bases lay in between. The CDR3 runs to 16 residues. This CDR3 reads CASSPTYSSSGNTIYF. CDR3 nucleotide sequence: TGTGCCAGCTCGCCTACCTACAGTAGCTCTGGAAACACCATATATTTT.

This clonotype was picked up many times. The chain couples TRBV7-9 to TRBJ2-1; D perhaps matches TRBD1 (6 bases). This CDR3 comprises 15 residues. V lost 4 bases and J lost 5, with 15 bases in between. Germline lookup yields CDR1 SEHNR and CDR2 FQNEAQ (reference sequence). The CDR3 DNA sequence: TGTGCCAGCAGCTCCGGATCACAGGGTAACAATGAGCAGTTCTTC. Protein sequence: CASSSGSQGNNEQFF.

The V and J genes are TRBV30 and TRBJ2-3; D uncertain. Germline CDR1 reads GTSNPN; CDR2 reads SVGIG (reference sequence). Trimming cost V 2 bases and J 6 bases, with 12 bases left between them. This CDR3 is 13 amino acids long. The CDR3 region is CAWSLRVPDTQYF. DNA for the CDR3: TGTGCCTGGAGTCTACGCGTCCCCGATACGCAGTATTTT.

The chain couples TRBV28 to TRBJ2-1; 13 bases align to TRBD2. V dropped 6 bases and J dropped 4; count of bases not matched to a gene: 15. The CDR3 totals 19 residues. In germline, CDR1 is MDHEN, CDR2 SYDVKM. The CDR3 sequence: CASSRTGLAGDVGYNEQFF. The CDR3 coding sequence is TGTGCCAGCAGCCGAACTGGACTAGCGGGAGATGTTGGTTACAATGAGCAGTTCTTC.

This clonotype was picked up many times. The J gene is TRBJ2-3, the V gene TRBV18, with a tentative D call TRBD2 (6 bases). The CDR3 consists of 15 residues. V was clipped by 6 bases and J by 1 base, with 14 bases between them. CDR1 KGHSH and CDR2 LQKENI come from the germline V gene. CDR3 sequence: CASSRTGGRTDTQYF. The CDR3 coding sequence is TGTGCCAGCTCCCGAACCGGAGGGCGCACAGATACGCAGTATTTT. The whole variable domain, filled in from reference TRBV18 and TRBJ2-3, reads NAGVMQNPRHLVRRRGQEARLRCSPMKGHSHVYWYRQLPEEGLKFMVYLQKENIIDESGMPKERFSAEFPKEGPSILRIQQVVRGDSAAYFCASSRTGGRTDTQYFGPGTRLTVL.

This rearrangement joins TRBV7-9 to TRBJ1-4; possible D gene TRBD1, 5 bases. This CDR3 comprises 14 residues. The germline CDR1 and CDR2 sequences are SEHNR and FQNEAQ (reference sequence). The V end lost 7 bases, the J end lost 0 bases, and 9 bases lay between the germline ends. The CDR3 is CASNVGATNEKLFF. The DNA of the CDR3 is TGTGCCAGCAACGTGGGGGCAACTAATGAAAAACTGTTTTTT.

The chain carries TRBV12-3 or TRBV12-4 and TRBJ2-2, with TRBD2 matching 9 bases. J lost 4 bases, V lost 3 bases, and 6 bases had no gene match. This CDR3 comprises 16 residues. The chain's CDR3 is CASSFWLAGPTGELFF. The CDR3 DNA sequence: TGTGCCAGCAGTTTTTGGCTAGCGGGGCCCACCGGGGAGCTGTTTTTT.

This clonotype came up a few times. The chain couples TRBV27 to TRBJ2-6; maybe TRBD2 (6 bases). CDR3 length: 15 residues. CDR1 MNHEY and CDR2 SMNVEV come from the germline V gene (reference sequence). V lost 3 bases and J lost 2, with 8 bases in between. The DNA of the CDR3 is TGTGCCAGCAGTTTTTGGGGGGCTGGGGCCAACGTCCTGACTTTC. Its translation: CASSFWGAGANVLTF.

This clonotype was seen many times. The CDR3 is CSARVIRGRFHEQYF. The CDR3 coding sequence is TGCAGTGCTAGAGTCATCAGGGGGCGCTTCCACGAGCAGTACTTC. The V gene is TRBV20-1, the J gene TRBJ2-7, with 8 nucleotides matching TRBD1. This CDR3 has 15 residues. The V and J ends lost 1 base and 5 bases, in that order; junction bases with no gene match: 10. The germline V gene has CDR1 DFQATT and CDR2 SNEGSKA (reference sequence).

The chain joins TRBV27 to TRBJ2-1, with 10 bases matching TRBD2. This CDR3 is 15 amino acids long. Germline CDR1 and CDR2: MNHEY and SMNVEV (reference sequence). The J segment lost 8 bases and the V segment lost 5 bases, leaving 9 bases of the junction unmatched. CDR3 sequence (DNA): TGTGCCAGCAGTATAATAGCGGGAGGCCGGGATGAGCAGTTCTTC. Protein product: CASSIIAGGRDEQFF.

This clonotype was seen ten or more times. V is TRBV10-3 and J is TRBJ1-2; D gene ambiguous. The CDR3 covers 15 residues. Trimming took off 0 bases at V and 4 bases at J, with 12 bases between the two ends. CDR1 is ENHRY, CDR2 SYGVKD, per germline. CDR3 protein: CAISESAGSGYGYTF. The CDR3 coding sequence is TGTGCCATCAGTGAGTCTGCGGGGTCGGGCTATGGCTACACCTTC.